The clone carrying this T cell receptor (beta chain) was detected a few times. CDR3 length equals 16 residues. Germline CDR1 LNHDA, CDR2 SQIVND (reference sequence). Trimming removed 1 base from V and 6 bases from J; junction bases left unmatched: 11. The data were produced by immunoSEQ multiplex PCR, yet TCRdb's version contains in-frame clones alone and is incomplete. The table has roughly 2,300 clones, approximately 16% seen once. This sample is drawn from a study of sequential checkpoint blockade in melanoma. Treatment indicated: randomized to nivolumab then ipilimumab (arm A) or the reverse (arm B).

The specimen was tumor tissue (inferred from file names), collected from a patient given nivolumab and ipilimumab in sequence. The receptor's source is a human donor with melanoma. V is TRBV19 and J is TRBJ1-1; the match to TRBD1 covers 7 bases. This CDR3 reads CASSIGGDSGFAEAFF. The CDR3 DNA reads TGTGCCAGTAGTATAGGCGGGGACAGCGGGTTCGCTGAAGCTTTCTTT.